This T cell receptor (beta chain) was identified during a study of cytomegalovirus exposure and HLA in healthy donors. General study points: Within an earlier analysis, most TCR beta V segments proved productive either about 90% or about 30% of the time. An analysis that was carried out later associated 16,000 or so TCR beta sequences with HLA alleles at 0.05 false discovery rate.

For this clone: Its antigen is unknown.

Primers: 60 Vbeta forward and 13 Jbeta reverse. Sequencing used immunoSEQ multiplex PCR; TCRdb keeps in-frame clones, though not all of them. The sample has 150,000 to 200,000 clones; approximately 81% are singletons. The material sequenced was PBMCs. This receptor was identified in a woman aged 45-65 years in good health and CMV-seronegative.

In DNA form, the CDR3 reads TGTGCCAGCTCACCATTTACAGGGACTGAAGCTTTCTTT. It yields the protein CASSPFTGTEAFF. The gene calls are TRBV18 and TRBJ1-1; a weak D match, TRBD1 (6 bases). Germline V gives CDR1 KGHSH, CDR2 LQKENI. The V gene lost 2 bases and the J gene lost 5 bases, with 9 bases spanning the gap. The CDR3 covers 13 residues.